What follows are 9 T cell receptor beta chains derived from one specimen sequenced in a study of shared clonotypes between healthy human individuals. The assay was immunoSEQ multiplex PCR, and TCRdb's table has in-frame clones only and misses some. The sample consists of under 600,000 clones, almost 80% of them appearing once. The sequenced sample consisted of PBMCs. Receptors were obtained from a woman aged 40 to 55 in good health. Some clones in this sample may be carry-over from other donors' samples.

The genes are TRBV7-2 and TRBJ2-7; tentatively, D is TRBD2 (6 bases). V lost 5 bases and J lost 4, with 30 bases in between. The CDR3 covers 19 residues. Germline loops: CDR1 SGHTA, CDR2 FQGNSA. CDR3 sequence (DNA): TGTGCCAGCAGCCATAGGGGCCGCCGGAGGATTGCGGGATTTTACGAGCAGTACTTC. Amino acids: CASSHRGRRRIAGFYEQYF.

CDR3 sequence (DNA): TGTGCCAGCAGCCCCCAGACTAGCGGCCAAGAGACCCAGTACTTC. It specifies CASSPQTSGQETQYF. The chain combines TRBV7-2 with TRBJ2-5, with 9 bases that match TRBD2. There are 15 residues in the CDR3. V was pared by 5 bases and J by 1 base, with 5 bases of the junction left unmatched. Germline CDR1 is SGHTA and CDR2 is FQGNSA.

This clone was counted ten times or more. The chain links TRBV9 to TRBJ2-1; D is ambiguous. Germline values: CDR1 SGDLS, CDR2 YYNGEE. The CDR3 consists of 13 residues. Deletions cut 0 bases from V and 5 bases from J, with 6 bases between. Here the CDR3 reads CASSVGANNEQFF. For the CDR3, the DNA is TGTGCCAGCAGCGTAGGGGCAAACAATGAGCAGTTCTTC.

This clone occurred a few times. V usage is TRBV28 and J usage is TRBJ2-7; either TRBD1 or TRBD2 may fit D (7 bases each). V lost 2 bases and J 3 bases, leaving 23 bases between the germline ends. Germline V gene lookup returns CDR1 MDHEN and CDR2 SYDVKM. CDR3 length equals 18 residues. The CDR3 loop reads CASSLKGGDSLLGYEQYF. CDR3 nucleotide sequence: TGTGCCAGCAGTTTAAAAGGGGGGGACAGTCTTTTGGGCTACGAGCAGTACTTC.

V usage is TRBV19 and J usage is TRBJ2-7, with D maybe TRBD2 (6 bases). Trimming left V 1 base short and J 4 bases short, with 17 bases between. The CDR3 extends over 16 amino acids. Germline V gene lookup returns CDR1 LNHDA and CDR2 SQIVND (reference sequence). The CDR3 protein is CASSIAPAGRRYEQYF. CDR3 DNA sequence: TGTGCCAGTAGTATAGCCCCGGCGGGACGGCGATACGAGCAGTACTTC.

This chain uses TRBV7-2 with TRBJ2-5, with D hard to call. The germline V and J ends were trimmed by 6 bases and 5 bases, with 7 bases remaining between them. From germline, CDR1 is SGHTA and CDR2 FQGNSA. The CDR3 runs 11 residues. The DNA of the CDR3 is TGTGCCAGCAGGGTGGGGGAGACCCAGTACTTC. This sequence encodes CASRVGETQYF.

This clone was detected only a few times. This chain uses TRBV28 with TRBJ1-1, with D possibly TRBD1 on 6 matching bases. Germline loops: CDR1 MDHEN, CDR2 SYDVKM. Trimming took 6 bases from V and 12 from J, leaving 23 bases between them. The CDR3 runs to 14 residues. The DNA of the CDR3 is TGTGCCAGCAGCCGCGGGGGGCTGAACACTGGAACTTTCTTT. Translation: CASSRGGLNTGTFF.

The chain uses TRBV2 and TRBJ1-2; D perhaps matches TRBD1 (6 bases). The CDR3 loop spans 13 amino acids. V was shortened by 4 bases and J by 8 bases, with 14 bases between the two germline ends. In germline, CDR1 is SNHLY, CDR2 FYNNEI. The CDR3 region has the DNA TGTGCCAGCAGTGTACAGGGCCAGGAGGGCTACACCTTC. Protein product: CASSVQGQEGYTF.

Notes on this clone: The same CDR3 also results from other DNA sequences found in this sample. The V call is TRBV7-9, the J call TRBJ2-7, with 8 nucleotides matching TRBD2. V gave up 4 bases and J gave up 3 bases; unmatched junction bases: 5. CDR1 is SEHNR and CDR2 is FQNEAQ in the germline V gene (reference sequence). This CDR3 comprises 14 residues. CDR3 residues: CASSSTSGSYEQYF. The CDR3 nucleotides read TGTGCCAGCAGCTCCACAAGCGGGAGCTACGAGCAGTACTTC.